This TCR beta chain was identified during a study of blood T cell repertoires in COVID-19. CDR1 SGDLS and CDR2 YYNGEE come from the germline V gene. This CDR3 spans 16 amino acids. V was pared by 5 bases and J by 1 base, with 9 bases of the junction left unmatched. TCRdb's copy holds only in-frame clones and misses some; the assay was immunoSEQ multiplex PCR. The profile shows about 470,000 clones, 87% of them singletons. The chain combines TRBV9 with TRBJ2-3; 8 bases map to TRBD2. Sequencing input: PBMCs or T cells enriched from blood (not recorded which). This sequence originates from a young woman who had recovered from COVID-19. CDR3 amino acids: CASRQSGGTGTDTQYF. The CDR3 DNA reads TGTGCCAGCAGACAGTCGGGGGGGACGGGCACAGATACGCAGTATTTT.